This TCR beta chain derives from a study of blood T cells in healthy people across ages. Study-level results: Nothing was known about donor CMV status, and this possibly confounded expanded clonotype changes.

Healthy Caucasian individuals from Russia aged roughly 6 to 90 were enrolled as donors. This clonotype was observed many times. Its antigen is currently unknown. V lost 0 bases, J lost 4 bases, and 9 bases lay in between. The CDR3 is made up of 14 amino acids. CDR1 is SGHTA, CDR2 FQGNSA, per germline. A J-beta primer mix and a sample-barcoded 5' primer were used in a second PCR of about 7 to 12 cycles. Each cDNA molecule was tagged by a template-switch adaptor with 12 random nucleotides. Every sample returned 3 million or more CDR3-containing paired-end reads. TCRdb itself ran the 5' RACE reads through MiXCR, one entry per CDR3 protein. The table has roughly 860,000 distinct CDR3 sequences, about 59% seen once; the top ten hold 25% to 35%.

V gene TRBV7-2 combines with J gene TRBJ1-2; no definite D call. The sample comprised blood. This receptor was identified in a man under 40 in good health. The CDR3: CASSLAAASYGYTF. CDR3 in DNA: TGTGCCAGCAGCTTAGCCGCGGCGTCCTATGGCTACACCTTC.